The TCR beta chain described here comes from a study of T cell repertoires in cytomegalovirus infection. About the research overall: Researchers turned to recently identified HLA-C-restricted CMV epitopes as well as well-studied HLA-B-restricted ones. CMV infection plus the matching HLA type was flagged by public TCR beta signatures. General study results and limits: Pooled public TCR beta family frequency picked out CMV carriers with the relevant HLA.

This CDR3 spans 19 amino acids. Germline CDR1 and CDR2: SGHTA and FQGNSA. J lost 1 base, V lost 2 bases, and 12 bases had no gene match. This clonotype occurred a few times. Antigen specificity is unknown. Each CDR3 protein gets one entry after TCRdb re-called the reads with MiXCR. The sample yields 200,000 to 250,000 distinct CDR3 sequences, roughly two fifths seen once. The sample here was CD8+ T cells from cultured PBMCs, taken from culture after CMV antigen stimulation. The receptor comes from a human donor in good health (CMV status not recorded). Some clones in this sample may be carry-over from other donors' samples. This rearrangement joins TRBV7-2 to TRBJ2-1; 9 bases are shared with TRBD2. The CDR3 reads CASSLLTSGLPNSYNEQFF. For the CDR3, the DNA is TGTGCCAGCAGCTTATTGACTAGCGGCCTTCCAAATTCCTACAATGAGCAGTTCTTC. Based on the CDR3 plus reference TRBV7-2 and TRBJ2-1, the full variable domain is GAGVSQSPSNKVTEKGKDVELRCDPISGHTALYWYRQSLGQGLEFLIYFQGNSAPDKSGLPSDRFSAERTGGSVSTLTIQRTQQEDSAVYLCASSLLTSGLPNSYNEQFFGPGTRLTVL.